These 26 T cell receptor beta chains were sequenced from one sample in a study of shared clonotypes between healthy human individuals. Positive CCR7 selection of CD45RO-negative cells yielded the naive CD8 cells, and terminally differentiated effector memory CD45RA+ cells were excluded. The protocol was immunoSEQ multiplex PCR, while the TCRdb copy is restricted to in-frame clones and leaves out a portion. The sample carries under 700,000 clones, 85% to 95% recorded once. The specimen sequenced was naive CD8+ T cells sorted from blood. The source is a woman aged 25-40 years in good health.

This clone was counted a single time. The chain carries TRBV7-2 and TRBJ1-4, with D possibly matching TRBD1 (5 bases). With 6 bases removed from V and 0 bases from J, the gap between germline ends came to 8 bases. The CDR3 sequence is 14 residues long. Germline CDR1 SGHTA, CDR2 FQGNSA. The CDR3 DNA follows: TGTGCCAGCAGACAAGGGGCAACTAATGAAAAACTGTTTTTT. It specifies CASRQGATNEKLFF.

This clone occurred once. The chain is built from TRBV28 and TRBJ2-1; D might be TRBD2 (6 bases). V was pared by 2 bases and J by 6 bases, with 8 bases between. CDR1 MDHEN and CDR2 SYDVKM come from the germline V gene. The CDR3 is made up of 13 amino acids. CDR3 in amino acids: CASSLILANEQFF. CDR3 in DNA: TGTGCCAGCAGTTTAATACTAGCCAATGAGCAGTTCTTC.

This chain joins TRBV28 and TRBJ2-5, with 7 bases matching TRBD2. Gene TRBJ2-7 matches the end of the DNA better, so the J call may be wrong. The CDR3 loop spans 15 amino acids. Germline V gives CDR1 MDHEN, CDR2 SYDVKM. CDR3 coding DNA: TGTGCCAGCAGTTTAATTCGCGGGAGCTCCTACGAGCAGTACTTC. This sequence encodes CASSLIRGSSYEQYF.

The J gene is TRBJ1-1, the V gene TRBV10-3; D uncertain. V dropped 6 bases and J dropped 0 bases, with 20 bases sitting between them. The V gene's germline CDR1 is ENHRY and CDR2 SYGVKD. This CDR3 spans 17 amino acids. Written as DNA, the CDR3 is TGTGCCATCAGAGAAAATCGACTAGACTCCATGAACACTGAAGCTTTCTTT. This encodes CAIRENRLDSMNTEAFF.

V usage is TRBV10-2 and J usage is TRBJ2-4, with D possibly TRBD2 on 5 matching bases. V gave up 4 bases and J gave up 13 bases, with 11 bases separating them. CDR1 is WSHSY and CDR2 is SAAADI in the germline V gene. The CDR3 covers 11 residues. CDR3 amino acids: CASSAREFQYF. The CDR3 DNA sequence: TGCGCCAGCAGTGCGAGGGAGTTCCAGTACTTC.

The chain links TRBV7-9 to TRBJ2-1, with D perhaps TRBD2 (6 bases). Germline CDR1 is SEHNR and CDR2 is FQNEAQ (reference sequence). CDR3 size: 15 residues. Trimming removed 7 bases from V and 7 bases from J, with 20 bases in between. CDR3 DNA: TGTGCCAGCACCCTTACGGGGACTGGGAAAAATGAGCAGTTCTTC. This encodes CASTLTGTGKNEQFF. The variable domain in full, with the rest retrieved from reference TRBV7-9 and TRBJ2-1, is DTGVSQNPRHKITKRGQNVTFRCDPISEHNRLYWYRQTLGQGPEFLTYFQNEAQLEKSRLLSDRFSAERPKGSFSTLEIQRTEQGDSAMYLCASTLTGTGKNEQFFGPGTRLTVL.

V usage is TRBV27 and J usage is TRBJ2-3; 15 bases agree with TRBD2. V shed 1 base and J 0 bases; nucleotides not matched to a gene: 2. Germline-derived CDR1 and CDR2 are MNHEY and SMNVEV (reference sequence). The CDR3 has 18 residues. As DNA, the CDR3 is TGTGCCAGCAGTTTATTTGGGACTAGCGGGAGGAGCACAGATACGCAGTATTTT. It yields the protein CASSLFGTSGRSTDTQYF.

The gene calls are TRBV27 and TRBJ2-7; TRBD2 matches at 9 bases. J was trimmed by 2 bases and V by 4 bases; bases with no gene match: 9. The CDR3 spans 16 residues. Germline V gene sequence: CDR1 MNHEY, CDR2 SMNVEV (reference sequence). The CDR3 coding sequence is TGTGCCAGCAGTTATGTTCGGGCTAGCGGGACCTACGAGCAGTACTTC. Its protein product is CASSYVRASGTYEQYF.

This chain joins TRBV2 and TRBJ2-5; TRBD1 matches 8 bases. V lost 6 bases to trimming and J lost 5 bases; unmatched junction nucleotides: 14. This CDR3 region has 16 residues. The germline gives CDR1 SNHLY, CDR2 FYNNEI. The CDR3 coding sequence is TGTGCCAGCAGCCATCGACAGGGGCCCTCCTCGGAGACCCAGTACTTC. The encoded protein is CASSHRQGPSSETQYF. Combining the CDR3 with reference TRBV2 and TRBJ2-5 gives the whole variable domain EPEVTQTPSHQVTQMGQEVILRCVPISNHLYFYWYRQILGQKVEFLVSFYNNEISEKSEIFDDQFSVERPDGSNFTLKIRSTKLEDSAMYFCASSHRQGPSSETQYFGPGTRLLVL.

The gene calls are TRBV5-6 and TRBJ2-2, with 9 bases lining up with TRBD2. With V trimmed by 2 bases and J by 7 bases, 3 bases remained unmatched. The germline V gene encodes CDR1 SGHDT and CDR2 YYEEEE. The CDR3 contains 14 residues. The CDR3 is CASSFLAGYGELFF. CDR3 bases: TGTGCCAGCAGCTTCCTAGCGGGATACGGGGAGCTGTTTTTT.

V usage is TRBV27 and J usage is TRBJ2-5; D may correspond to TRBD1 or TRBD2 (6 bases each). V was cut by 6 bases and J by 4 bases, with 18 bases left in between. In germline, CDR1 is MNHEY, CDR2 SMNVEV (reference sequence). The CDR3 is made up of 15 amino acids. This CDR3 is CASRFISGGVETQYF. The CDR3 DNA is TGTGCCAGCAGATTTATCTCCGGGGGCGTAGAGACCCAGTACTTC.

V and J are TRBV4-1 and TRBJ2-1, with D possibly being TRBD2 (6 bases). The V gene lost 0 bases and the J gene lost 3 bases, with 12 bases spanning the gap. Germline loops: CDR1 MGHRA, CDR2 YSYEKL. This CDR3 is 16 amino acids long. DNA of the CDR3: TGCGCCAGCAGCCAAGAATGGGCCGGGGGCTACAATGAGCAGTTCTTC. This gives the protein CASSQEWAGGYNEQFF.

The V call is TRBV7-6, the J call TRBJ2-5, with 8 bases aligning to TRBD1. Trimming at V came to 0 bases and at J to 5 bases, leaving 11 bases not matched to a gene. The CDR3 covers 17 residues. The germline V gene encodes CDR1 SGHVS and CDR2 FNYEAQ. In nucleotides, the CDR3 is TGTGCCAGCAGCTTAGCGCGAGGCAGGGGGCTCGAGGAGACCCAGTACTTC. Translating it yields CASSLARGRGLEETQYF. The full variable domain, with the rest looked up from reference TRBV7-6 and TRBJ2-5, is GAGVSQSPRYKVTKRGQDVALRCDPISGHVSLYWYRQALGQGPEFLTYFNYEAQQDKSGLPNDRFSAERPEGSISTLTIQRTEQRDSAMYRCASSLARGRGLEETQYFGPGTRLLVL.

On this clone: Additional DNA sequences in this sample encode the identical CDR3. This rearrangement joins TRBV5-6 to TRBJ1-1; D is uncertain. The germline V and J ends were trimmed by 1 base and 3 bases, with 4 bases remaining between them. This CDR3 comprises 12 residues. Germline V lookup: CDR1 SGHDT, CDR2 YYEEEE. The CDR3 sequence: CASSLTDTEAFF. CDR3 sequence (DNA): TGTGCCAGCAGCTTGACGGACACTGAAGCTTTCTTT.

Here the CDR3 reads CASSESGQLMVPSTEAFF. For the CDR3, the DNA is TGTGCCAGCAGTGAATCGGGACAGTTGATGGTCCCGAGCACTGAAGCTTTCTTT. The chain joins TRBV25-1 to TRBJ1-1, with TRBD1 matching 7 bases. The germline V gene encodes CDR1 MGHDK and CDR2 SYGVNS. Losses at the gene ends were 1 base for V and 4 bases for J; bases not matched to a gene: 15. CDR3 length: 18 amino acids.

V is TRBV7-9 and J is TRBJ1-1; D remains unclear. V dropped 8 bases and J dropped 0 bases, with 10 bases sitting between them. Germline V lookup: CDR1 SEHNR, CDR2 FQNEAQ (reference sequence). The CDR3 consists of 13 residues. The CDR3 coding sequence is TGTGCCAGCGGGGTTTCCGTGAACACTGAAGCTTTCTTT. The encoded protein is CASGVSVNTEAFF.

As regards this clone: Other DNA sequences within the sample encode an identical CDR3. The chain employs TRBV28 and TRBJ2-7; 11 nucleotides line up with TRBD1. The CDR3 is 15 residues long. CDR1 MDHEN and CDR2 SYDVKM come from the germline V gene. With 2 bases clipped from V and 1 base from J, the junction kept 1 base outside the gene matches. CDR3 sequence (DNA): TGTGCCAGCAGTTTAGGGACAGGGGGATCCTACGAGCAGTACTTC. This codes for CASSLGTGGSYEQYF.

Turning to this clone: The CDR3 end shows no conserved phenylalanine or tryptophan, and so a read error is likely. The DNA is left out, because the CDR3 cannot be placed on it with certainty; the CDR3 is given as TCRdb lists it. This chain links TRBV19 with TRBJ1-1; TRBD1 is the table's D call, not checked against the DNA. Inclusive of both ends, the CDR3 amounts to 14 amino acids. From germline, CDR1 is LNHDA and CDR2 SQIVND (reference sequence). The CDR3 here is CASTSLPGQGVLRV.

As for this clone: Other DNA sequences in this specimen translate into the identical CDR3. The chain joins TRBV13 to TRBJ1-1; D gene unclear. V was clipped by 0 bases and J by 2 bases, with 4 bases between them. CDR1 is PRHDT and CDR2 is FYEKMQ in the germline V gene (reference sequence). This CDR3 region has 13 residues. The CDR3 protein is CASSLGLNTEAFF. The CDR3 DNA sequence: TGTGCCAGCAGCTTAGGGCTAAACACTGAAGCTTTCTTT.

In nucleotides, the CDR3 is TGTGCCAGCAGCTTGGATAGCGGGCGCAGCTCCTACGAGCAGTACTTC. This translates into CASSLDSGRSSYEQYF. This chain joins TRBV7-6 and TRBJ2-7; TRBD2 agrees at 7 bases. Per germline, CDR1 SGHVS and CDR2 FNYEAQ. V was clipped by 3 bases and J by 0 bases; unmatched bases: 8. The length of the CDR3 is 16 residues. Full variable domain (missing parts from reference TRBV7-6 and TRBJ2-7): GAGVSQSPRYKVTKRGQDVALRCDPISGHVSLYWYRQALGQGPEFLTYFNYEAQQDKSGLPNDRFSAERPEGSISTLTIQRTEQRDSAMYRCASSLDSGRSSYEQYFGPGTRLTVT.

V gene TRBV27 combines with J gene TRBJ2-5; D gene ambiguous. The germline V and J ends were trimmed by 6 bases and 9 bases, with 14 bases remaining between them. Germline CDR1 and CDR2: MNHEY and SMNVEV (reference sequence). The CDR3 is 12 amino acids. The DNA for the CDR3 is TGTGCCAGCAGCCCGCCCGGTGGGGCCCAGTACTTC. This translates into CASSPPGGAQYF.

The chain uses TRBV28 and TRBJ1-4; perhaps TRBD1 as D (5 bases). The length of the CDR3 is 14 residues. In germline, CDR1 is MDHEN, CDR2 SYDVKM. V was clipped by 5 bases and J by 2 bases, with 9 bases between them. The CDR3: CASSNRDTNEKLFF. The CDR3 DNA is TGTGCCAGCAGTAACCGGGACACTAATGAAAAACTGTTTTTT.

The chain combines TRBV6-1 with TRBJ1-1; 9 bases agree with TRBD1. CDR1 MNHNS and CDR2 SASEGT come from the germline V gene. V was clipped by 2 bases and J by 5 bases; unmatched bases: 9. The CDR3 is 16 residues long. CDR3 amino acids: CASSELTGGVMTEAFF. CDR3 DNA sequence: TGTGCCAGCAGTGAACTCACAGGGGGCGTAATGACTGAAGCTTTCTTT.

This sequence joins TRBV6-5 and TRBJ2-3; D unclear. The CDR3 has 13 amino acids. Germline V gene data show CDR1 as MNHEY and CDR2 as SVGAGI. Deletions cut 2 bases from V and 3 bases from J, with 6 bases between. CDR3 bases: TGTGCCAGCAGTTACGCCGGAACAGATACGCAGTATTTT. This codes for CASSYAGTDTQYF.

The rearrangement joins TRBV28 to TRBJ1-4; tentatively, D is TRBD1 (5 bases). CDR3 length: 15 amino acids. V was clipped by 2 bases and J by 8 bases, with 15 bases between them. Germline V gene lookup returns CDR1 MDHEN and CDR2 SYDVKM. The CDR3 DNA reads as TGTGCCAGCAGTTTAATCGGGGTTAGGGGAGAAAAACTGTTTTTT. It yields the protein CASSLIGVRGEKLFF. The variable domain in full, completed from reference TRBV28 and TRBJ1-4, reads DVKVTQSSRYLVKRTGEKVFLECVQDMDHENMFWYRQDPGLGLRLIYFSYDVKMKEKGDIPEGYSVSREKKERFSLILESASTNQTSMYLCASSLIGVRGEKLFFGSGTQLSVL.

V and J are TRBV13 and TRBJ2-5; tentatively, D is TRBD2 (5 bases). Gene TRBJ2-7 matches the end of the DNA better, so the J call may be wrong. Looked up from germline, CDR1 is PRHDT and CDR2 is FYEKMQ (reference sequence). The CDR3 extends over 14 amino acids. The CDR3: CASSLAGGVYEQYF. The CDR3 bases are TGTGCCAGCAGCTTAGCAGGAGGAGTCTACGAGCAGTACTTC.